This TCR beta chain was identified during a study of molecular identifiers for immune sequencing clone quantification. Study-level results: The sizes of highly expanded clones could be underestimated when identical TCR molecules share a barcode. Single-cell amounts of spiked Jurkat TCR RNA were reportedly detectable among about a million naive cells.

For bulk TCR libraries, previously described methods and listed TCR primers were used. TCRdb analysed the PCR reads with MiXCR anew, one entry per CDR3 protein. The sample consists of a few hundred thousand distinct CDR3 sequences, roughly 24% of them appearing once. Using a CD8+CD4-CCR7+CD45RA+ phenotype, naive CD8 T cells were sorted. Many counts were recorded for this clonotype. Antigen unknown. The CDR3 covers 18 residues. Trimming at V came to 0 bases and at J to 3 bases, leaving 7 bases not matched to a gene. Germline assignment: CDR1 SGDLS and CDR2 YYNGEE. V and J are TRBV9 and TRBJ2-2, with 11 bases matching TRBD2. This TCR was recovered from a human donor in good health. Some libraries in this study had Jurkat cell RNA spiked in. The specimen sequenced was naive CD8+ T cells from blood, with Jurkat cell RNA spiked in. The subset was: FACS-sorted CD8+CD4-CCR7+CD45RA+ naive T cells. CDR3 in amino acids: CASSVAILAGGYTGELFF. CDR3 coding DNA: TGTGCCAGCAGCGTAGCTATCCTAGCGGGAGGTTACACCGGGGAGCTGTTTTTT. Drawing the rest from reference TRBV9 and TRBJ2-2, the complete variable domain is DSGVTQTPKHLITATGQRVTLRCSPRSGDLSVYWYQQSLDQGLQFLIQYYNGEERAKGNILERFSAQQFPDLHSELNLSSLELGDSALYFCASSVAILAGGYTGELFFGEGSRLTVL.